This T cell receptor beta chain came from a study of blood T cell dynamics during melanoma immunotherapy. A note on this clone: No antigen is known for it.

CDR3 length equals 12 residues. Trimming removed 4 bases from V and 1 base from J, with 5 bases in between. Germline loops: CDR1 SGHDN, CDR2 FVKESK. Produced via immunoSEQ multiplex PCR; TCRdb's table is partial and in-frame only. The table lists several thousand clones, approximately 81% of them singletons. Stated time point: week 3, after first cycle of checkpoint inhibitor. Response was assessed by RECIST 1.1 at 12 weeks, except a couple of rapid progressors. Findings and caveats of the study: Whether repertoire-driving clones were melanoma-specific could not be determined.

The chain recombines TRBV14 with TRBJ2-7; D uncertain. The source material was blood, sampled from a patient treated with checkpoint blockade. This sequence was found in a human donor with melanoma. Some clones in this sample may be carry-over from other donors' samples. The CDR3 reads CASSRSSYEQYF. The CDR3 DNA sequence: TGTGCCAGCAGCCGTAGTTCCTACGAGCAGTACTTC.